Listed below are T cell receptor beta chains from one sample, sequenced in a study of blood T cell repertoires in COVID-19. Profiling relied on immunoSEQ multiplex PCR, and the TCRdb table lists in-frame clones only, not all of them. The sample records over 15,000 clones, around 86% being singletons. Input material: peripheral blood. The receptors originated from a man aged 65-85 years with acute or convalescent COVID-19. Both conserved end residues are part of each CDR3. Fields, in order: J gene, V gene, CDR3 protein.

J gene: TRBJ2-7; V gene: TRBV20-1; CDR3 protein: CSASMDSEREQYF
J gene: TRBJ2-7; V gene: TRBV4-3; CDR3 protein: CASSQERTAYEQYF
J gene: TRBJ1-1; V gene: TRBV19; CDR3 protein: CASSLGTGQGENTEAFF
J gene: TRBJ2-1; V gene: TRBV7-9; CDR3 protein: CASSLPGGNNEQFF
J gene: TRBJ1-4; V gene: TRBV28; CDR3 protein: CASSYRGQGYSNEKLFF
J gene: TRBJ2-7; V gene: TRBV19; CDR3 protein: CASSGAEEQYF
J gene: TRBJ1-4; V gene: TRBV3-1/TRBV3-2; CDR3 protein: CASSPGGMSEKLFF
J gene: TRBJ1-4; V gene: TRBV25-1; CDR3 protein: CASSEQGLNEKLFF
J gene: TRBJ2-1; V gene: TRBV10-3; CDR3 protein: CATGLAGGNEQFF
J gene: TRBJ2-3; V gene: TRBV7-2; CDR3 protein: CASSLAGVKDTQYF
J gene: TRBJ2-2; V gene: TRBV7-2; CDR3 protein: CASSLQGSGELFF
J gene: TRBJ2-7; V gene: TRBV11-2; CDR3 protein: CASSLDRVGISYEQYF
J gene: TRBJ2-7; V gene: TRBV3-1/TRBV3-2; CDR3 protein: CASSQDTSEQYF
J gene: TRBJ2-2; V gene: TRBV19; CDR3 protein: CASSILAGDAGELFF
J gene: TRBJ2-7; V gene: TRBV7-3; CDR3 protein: CASSFNGAGEQYF
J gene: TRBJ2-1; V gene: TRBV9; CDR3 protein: CASSVELAGANEQFF
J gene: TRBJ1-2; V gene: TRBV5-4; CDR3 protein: CASSFTGTGYTF
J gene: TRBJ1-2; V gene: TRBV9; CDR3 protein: CASSAEYYGYTF
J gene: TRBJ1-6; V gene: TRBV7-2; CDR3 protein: CASSLAGQPIYNSPLHF
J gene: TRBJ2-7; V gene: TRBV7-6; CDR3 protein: CASSYGQAGSPYEQYF
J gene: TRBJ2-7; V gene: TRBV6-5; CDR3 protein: CASSHGGEQYF
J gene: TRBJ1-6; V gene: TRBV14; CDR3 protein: CASSHRPGVVGSPLHF
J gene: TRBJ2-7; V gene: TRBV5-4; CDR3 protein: CASSPGGGQGSYEQYF
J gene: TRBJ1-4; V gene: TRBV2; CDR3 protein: CASSGTGFNEKLFF
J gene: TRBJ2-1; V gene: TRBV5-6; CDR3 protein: CASRTTRSSYNEQFF
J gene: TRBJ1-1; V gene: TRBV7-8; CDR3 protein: CASSLGGGRNTEAFF
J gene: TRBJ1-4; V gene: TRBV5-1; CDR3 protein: CASTQQGASNEKLFF
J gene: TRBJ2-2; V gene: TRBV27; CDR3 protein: CASRMTSGRGAGELFF
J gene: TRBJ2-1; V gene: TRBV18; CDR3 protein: CASSPPTPRGEQFF
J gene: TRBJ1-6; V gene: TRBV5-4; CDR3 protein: CASSKSTGQYNSPLHF
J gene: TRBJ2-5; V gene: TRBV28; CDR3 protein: CASSLPLAGGQETQYF
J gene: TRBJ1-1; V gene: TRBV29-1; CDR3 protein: CSVDLGGWTEAFF
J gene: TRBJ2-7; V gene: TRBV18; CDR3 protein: CASSPPERSPYEQYF
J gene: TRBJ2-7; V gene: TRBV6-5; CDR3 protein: CASSYQLAGYEQYF
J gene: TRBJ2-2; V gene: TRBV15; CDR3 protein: CATSRVRRGDTGELFF
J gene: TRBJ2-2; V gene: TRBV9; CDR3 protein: CASSAPGLAGEDGELFF
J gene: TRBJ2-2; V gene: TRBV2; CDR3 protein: CASRYSGELFF
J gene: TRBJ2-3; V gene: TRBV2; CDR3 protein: CASTPPGQGTDTQYF
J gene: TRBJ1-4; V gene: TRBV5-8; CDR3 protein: CASQTRAGGEKLFF
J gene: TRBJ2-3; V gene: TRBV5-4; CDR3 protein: CASSLGQAQGTDTQYF
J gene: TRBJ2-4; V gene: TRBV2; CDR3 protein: CTSDQGQGDIQYF
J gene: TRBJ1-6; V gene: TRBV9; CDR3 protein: CASGGRRGQGFGSPLHF
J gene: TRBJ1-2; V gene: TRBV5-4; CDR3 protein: CASSLPGGDYGYTF
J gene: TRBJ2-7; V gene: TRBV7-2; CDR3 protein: CASSLGRVDEQYF
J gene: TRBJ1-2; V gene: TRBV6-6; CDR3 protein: CASSQTVFYGYTF
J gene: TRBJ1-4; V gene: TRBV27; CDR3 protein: CASSPDTYSEKLFF
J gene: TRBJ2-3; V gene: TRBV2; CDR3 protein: CASRLAGVLRTDTQYF
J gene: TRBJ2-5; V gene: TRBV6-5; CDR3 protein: CASSLQGRETQYF
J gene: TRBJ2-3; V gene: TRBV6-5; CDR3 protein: CASGWRTDTQYF
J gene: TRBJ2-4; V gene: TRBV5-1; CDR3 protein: CASSFVTGALAKNIQYF
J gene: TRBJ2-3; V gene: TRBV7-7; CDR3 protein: CASSRHRTGRPDTQYF